Given below is one T cell receptor (beta chain) in context. The record originates from a study of CD8 T cells in Susac syndrome. Study-wide context: At the time their blood was drawn, patients with Susac syndrome were either therapy-naive, on corticosteroids (with some of them also receiving intravenous immunoglobulin), or on intravenous immunoglobulin alone.

RNA was extracted with the RNeasy kit, and a quantity of about 0.5 to 1 ug was reverse transcribed using random hexamers. MiXCR, applied by TCRdb to the immunoSEQ multiplex PCR reads, yields one record per CDR3 protein. The sample yields roughly 250,000 distinct CDR3 sequences, 90% to 97% seen once. CD8+ and CD4+ T cells from blood underwent TCR beta sequencing, which was carried out in a high-throughput format. This receptor was identified in a human donor with Susac syndrome. Sequenced sample: CD4+ T cells from PBMCs.

The CDR3 here is CASSQDIQGDTHTDTQYF. The CDR3 nucleotides are TGCGCCAGCAGCCAAGATATTCAGGGGGACACCCACACAGATACGCAGTATTTT. The chain joins TRBV4-1 to TRBJ2-3, with TRBD1 matching over 7 bases. The CDR3 is 18 residues long. V gave up 0 bases and J gave up 2 bases; unmatched junction bases: 11. CDR1 is MGHRA, CDR2 YSYEKL, per germline.